Ten or more counts support the clone carrying this T cell receptor beta chain. Antigen: not known. Each CDR3 protein is one row after TCRdb ran MiXCR on the 5' RACE reads. This table holds 250,000 to 400,000 distinct CDR3 sequences, more than 9% found once. The V gene lost 9 bases and the J gene lost 2 bases, with 13 bases spanning the gap. The CDR3 has 13 amino acids. The record originates from a study of CD8 T cells in ankylosing spondylitis. Study observations and caveats: The authors reported significant enrichment of disease-linked clones in matched ankylosing spondylitis synovial fluid. Typical of ankylosing spondylitis blood, it appeared, was a TCR beta motif of under 10 highly homologous variants.

The genes are TRBV12-3 or TRBV12-4 and TRBJ1-1; TRBD1 is a possible D gene (6 bases). The TCR comes from a female donor with ankylosing spondylitis or in good health (not recorded which). What was sequenced was blood, either unsorted or a sorted T cell fraction (not recorded which). DNA of the CDR3: TGTGCCAGTCGGGGGCGGGGAAACACTGAAGCTTTCTTT. Protein sequence: CASRGRGNTEAFF.